These 22 T cell receptor beta chains were sequenced from one sample in a study of shared T cell receptors in the human thymus. Some clones are missing from TCRdb's copy, which holds only in-frame ones; the method was immunoSEQ multiplex PCR. The repertoire has about 540,000 clones, approximately 80% of them found once; the top ten carry roughly 0.013%. These records were also assigned to another study, of human thymus T cells.

Sequencing was carried out using thymocytes. The origin of the receptors is a boy less than two years old with a congenital heart defect.

The chain couples TRBV4-1 to TRBJ2-7; perhaps TRBD2 as D (5 bases). Germline CDR1 and CDR2: MGHRA and YSYEKL. V dropped 4 bases and J dropped 7 bases, with 29 bases sitting between them. This CDR3 has 18 residues. The CDR3 loop reads CASSPIASWLVGRDEQYF. CDR3 nucleotides: TGCGCCAGCAGCCCGATAGCTTCCTGGTTGGTTGGCCGGGATGAGCAGTACTTC.

The V and J genes are TRBV10-3 and TRBJ1-4; tentative D call: TRBD1 (6 bases). Germline CDR1 ENHRY, CDR2 SYGVKD. The germline V and J ends were trimmed by 2 bases and 0 bases, with 7 bases remaining between them. The CDR3 is 15 amino acids. The CDR3 DNA reads TGTGCCATCAGTGAGGGACAGACAACTAATGAAAAACTGTTTTTT. Amino acids: CAISEGQTTNEKLFF.

The chain uses TRBV4-2 and TRBJ1-5; a weak D match, TRBD1 (5 bases). The CDR3 covers 14 residues. Germline values: CDR1 LGHNA, CDR2 YNFKEQ. V shed 3 bases and J shed 7 bases, with 13 bases lying between them. CDR3 coding DNA: TGTGCCAGCAGCCAGGGGCCAGGAGGGCAGCCCCAGCATTTT. Translation gives CASSQGPGGQPQHF.

The CDR3 DNA reads TGTGCCAGCAGCCAGGGACTAGCGGAGCCCTACGAGCAGTACTTC. It yields the protein CASSQGLAEPYEQYF. This chain links TRBV4-2 with TRBJ2-5; 11 bases agree with TRBD2. The J call is in doubt because the DNA end fits TRBJ2-7 better. Germline V gene lookup returns CDR1 LGHNA and CDR2 YNFKEQ. The CDR3 length is 15 residues.

The V and J genes are TRBV4-1 and TRBJ2-1; 10 bases are shared with TRBD2. In germline, CDR1 is MGHRA, CDR2 YSYEKL. Trimming at V came to 4 bases and at J to 0 bases, leaving 12 bases not matched to a gene. The CDR3 has 19 amino acids. The CDR3 region is CASSLPQTSGISSYNEQFF. CDR3 sequence (DNA): TGCGCCAGCAGCCTCCCTCAAACTAGCGGGATCAGCTCCTACAATGAGCAGTTCTTC.

This rearrangement joins TRBV6-6 to TRBJ1-3, with D hard to call. V shed 6 bases and J shed 0 bases, with 6 bases lying between them. The CDR3 is 13 residues long. Looked up from germline, CDR1 is MNHNY and CDR2 is SVGAGI (reference sequence). CDR3 coding DNA: TGTGCCAGCAGCCCGAGCTCTGGAAACACCATATATTTT. This sequence encodes CASSPSSGNTIYF.

The rearrangement links TRBV7-9 to TRBJ2-7; 10 nucleotides match TRBD2. This CDR3 region has 16 residues. Trimming removed 2 bases from V and 3 bases from J; junction bases left unmatched: 7. CDR1 SEHNR and CDR2 FQNEAQ come from the germline V gene (reference sequence). The CDR3 loop is CASSLNRASGSYEQYF. Written as DNA, the CDR3 is TGTGCCAGCAGCTTAAACAGGGCTAGCGGGAGCTACGAGCAGTACTTC.

This clone was picked up one time. This chain links TRBV7-6 with TRBJ2-5, with 15 bases aligning to TRBD2. TRBJ2-7 matches the DNA end more closely, so the J call is doubtful. The CDR3 runs to 20 residues. Germline V lookup: CDR1 SGHVS, CDR2 FNYEAQ. The CDR3 is CASSLDVRTSGRAGSYEQYF. The CDR3, as DNA: TGTGCCAGCAGCTTAGATGTTAGGACTAGCGGGAGGGCAGGGTCCTACGAGCAGTACTTC.

This CDR3 is CASSSWTSGRADEYNEQFF. The CDR3 region has the DNA TGCGCCAGCAGCTCCTGGACTAGCGGGAGGGCGGATGAGTACAATGAGCAGTTCTTC. The V and J genes are TRBV5-1 and TRBJ2-1, with TRBD2 matching 15 bases. Germline CDR1 is SGHRS and CDR2 is YFSETQ. The CDR3 has 19 amino acids. V lost 3 bases and J lost 4; bases outside the gene matches: 11.

The sample holds one count of this clone. The chain uses TRBV30 and TRBJ1-3, with 10 bases lining up with TRBD1. The CDR3 has 17 residues. Per germline, CDR1 GTSNPN and CDR2 SVGIG (reference sequence). With 7 bases clipped from V and 0 bases from J, the junction kept 12 bases outside the gene matches. CDR3 region: CAFGEGTGVYSGNTIYF. CDR3 DNA sequence: TGTGCCTTCGGGGAAGGGACAGGGGTTTACTCTGGAAACACCATATATTTT.

This clone was counted once. The chain uses TRBV27 and TRBJ2-7; TRBD1 might be the D (6 bases). The V gene's germline CDR1 is MNHEY and CDR2 SMNVEV (reference sequence). CDR3 length: 15 residues. V lost 6 bases, J lost 3 bases, and 18 bases lay in between. CDR3 DNA sequence: TGTGCCAGCAGCCCTCCCCCCAGAGGGGGCTACGAGCAGTACTTC. It yields the protein CASSPPPRGGYEQYF.

The genes are TRBV7-2 and TRBJ2-4; D is possibly TRBD1 (5 bases). Germline CDR1 SGHTA, CDR2 FQGNSA. CDR3 size: 14 residues. The V end lost 1 base, the J end lost 7 bases, and 11 bases lay between the germline ends. CDR3 DNA sequence: TGTGCCAGCAGCTTAGGAAGGGGTGGGAACATTCAGTACTTC. Its protein is CASSLGRGGNIQYF.

The table lists this clone with a few counts. V gene TRBV10-3 combines with J gene TRBJ1-2; D not certain. Germline lookup yields CDR1 ENHRY and CDR2 SYGVKD. The CDR3 consists of 13 residues. Between the trimmed V and J ends, which lost 7 bases and 5 bases, there was a span of 14 bases. The CDR3 region is CAITRAGSYGYTF. For the CDR3, the DNA is TGTGCCATCACCCGGGCGGGTAGTTATGGCTACACCTTC.

The chain couples TRBV27 to TRBJ2-3, with D maybe TRBD2 (6 bases). V was pared by 7 bases and J by 1 base, with 21 bases between. The CDR3 runs 17 residues. CDR1 is MNHEY, CDR2 SMNVEV, per germline (reference sequence). The CDR3 spells CASNSLGGSPRTDTQYF. CDR3 sequence (DNA): TGTGCCAGCAACTCCCTCGGGGGTTCCCCGCGCACAGATACGCAGTATTTT.

The chain carries TRBV5-4 and TRBJ2-7; 12 bases fit TRBD2. Per germline, CDR1 SGHNT and CDR2 YYREEE (reference sequence). V shed 4 bases and J 1 base; nucleotides not matched to a gene: 6. This CDR3 is built from 16 residues. Written as DNA, the CDR3 is TGTGCCAGCAGCGCGACTAGCGGGAGTGGTTCCTACGAGCAGTACTTC. It encodes CASSATSGSGSYEQYF.

This rearrangement joins TRBV30 to TRBJ2-1; D remains ambiguous. The germline CDR1 and CDR2 sequences are GTSNPN and SVGIG (reference sequence). The CDR3 is 14 residues long. The germline V and J ends were trimmed by 5 bases and 3 bases, with 14 bases remaining between them. The CDR3 region is CAWASDLIYNEQFF. The CDR3, as DNA: TGTGCCTGGGCGAGCGATCTGATCTACAATGAGCAGTTCTTC.

This chain connects TRBV27 to TRBJ1-1; D remains ambiguous. CDR3 length: 15 residues. Germline CDR1 and CDR2: MNHEY and SMNVEV (reference sequence). V lost 2 bases and J lost 4, with 14 bases in between. The CDR3 region is CASSLGPVCGTEAFF. CDR3 DNA: TGTGCCAGCAGTTTAGGCCCGGTGTGCGGCACTGAAGCTTTCTTT.

The chain joins TRBV5-1 to TRBJ2-3; D is possibly TRBD2 (7 bases). The V and J ends lost 0 bases and 5 bases respectively, with 16 bases between them. This CDR3 region has 16 residues. CDR1 SGHRS and CDR2 YFSETQ come from the germline V gene. The CDR3 is CASSLAGRGLGDTQYF. CDR3 DNA sequence: TGCGCCAGCAGCTTGGCTGGGAGGGGGTTGGGAGATACGCAGTATTTT.

The CDR3 reads CASSPTTGGMETQYF. The CDR3 DNA reads TGCGCCAGCTCTCCCACGACAGGGGGGATGGAGACCCAGTACTTC. V and J are TRBV5-1 and TRBJ2-5; TRBD1 agrees at 9 bases. Germline loops: CDR1 SGHRS, CDR2 YFSETQ. The CDR3 covers 15 residues. J lost 5 bases, V lost 7 bases, and 12 bases had no gene match.

The chain uses TRBV2 and TRBJ1-2; 10 bases line up with TRBD1. The V segment lost 5 bases and the J segment 6 bases; nucleotides outside the gene matches: 18. This CDR3 has 18 amino acids. Looked up from germline, CDR1 is SNHLY and CDR2 is FYNNEI. CDR3 nucleotide sequence: TGTGCCAGCAGTTCGACAGGGGGCGGCCCAGACCTTATGGATGGCTACACCTTC. It codes for CASSSTGGGPDLMDGYTF.

The chain links TRBV27 to TRBJ1-1; weak D call: TRBD1 (5 bases). CDR3 length: 15 amino acids. Germline CDR1 is MNHEY and CDR2 is SMNVEV (reference sequence). V gave up 4 bases and J gave up 4 bases, with 16 bases separating them. CDR3 sequence (DNA): TGTGCCAGCAGTTCCCCCGGGGGTTATGGCACTGAAGCTTTCTTT. Translation gives CASSSPGGYGTEAFF.

Comment on this clone: Germline is not matched at one junction end, which may reflect a read error. Here the CDR3 reads CASSLGTAYYEQYF. The CDR3 nucleotides are TGCGCCAGCAGTTTGGGGACAGCTTACTACGAGCAGTACTTC. The V and J genes are TRBV5-1 and TRBJ2-7; TRBD1 matches 7 bases. CDR1 is SGHRS and CDR2 is YFSETQ in the germline V gene. CDR3 length: 14 amino acids.